This record looks at one T cell receptor beta chain sequence and its context. The record originates from a study of T-cell reconstitution after alpha-beta-depleted transplantation in children. Using unique molecular identifiers, the investigators prepared the TCRbeta library. TCRdb re-called the PCR reads with MiXCR, one entry per CDR3 protein. The repertoire consists of about 400,000 distinct CDR3 sequences, with about an eighth occurring once and the leading ten covering around 4.1%. Trimming removed 6 bases from V and 3 bases from J, with 8 bases in between. The CDR3 runs 12 residues. The clonotype originates from a human donor who donated a stem cell graft to a child with Fanconi anemia. The chain couples TRBV12-3 or TRBV12-4 to TRBJ1-1; D is undetermined. Sequencing used PBMCs, obtained from the stem cell graft. CDR3 residues: CASRLGYTEAFF. The CDR3 nucleotides read TGTGCCAGCAGGCTCGGCTACACTGAAGCTTTCTTT.